These 18 T cell receptor beta chains were all obtained from the same sample, sequenced in a study of T cell changes during pregnancy in multiple sclerosis. Sequencing was performed with immunoSEQ multiplex PCR; in TCRdb, only in-frame clones are kept and a portion is missing. In the table there are approximately 130,000 clones, less than 97% of which are singletons. The sample consisted of peripheral blood, taken after pregnancy. These receptors were collected from a female donor with multiple sclerosis, enrolled in a pregnancy study.

The J gene is TRBJ2-2, the V gene TRBV5-1; 10 bases are shared with TRBD2. Unmatched junction bases numbered 16, after V lost 0 bases and J lost 2 bases. CDR3 length: 21 residues. Germline CDR1 is SGHRS and CDR2 is YFSETQ. CDR3 amino acids: CASSLGASGRSVVGNTGELFF. DNA for the CDR3: TGCGCCAGCAGCTTGGGGGCTAGCGGGAGATCGGTTGTCGGTAACACCGGGGAGCTGTTTTTT.

The chain uses TRBV6-5 and TRBJ1-2, with a weak D call TRBD1 (6 bases). Deletions cut 8 bases from V and 7 bases from J, with 17 bases between. CDR1 MNHEY and CDR2 SVGAGI come from the germline V gene. This CDR3 comprises 13 residues. CDR3 in amino acids: CASSGGRGGGYTF. DNA of the CDR3: TGTGCCAGCTCCGGAGGCAGGGGTGGTGGCTACACCTTC.

This sequence joins TRBV28 and TRBJ2-7; a weak D match, TRBD1 (6 bases). This CDR3 spans 17 amino acids. V lost 4 bases and J 7 bases, leaving 26 bases between the germline ends. Germline CDR1 and CDR2: MDHEN and SYDVKM. DNA of the CDR3: TGTGCCAGCAGTTCATTCTGGTGGGGGCGGATCCCGTTGGAGCAGTACTTC. Translated, it gives CASSSFWWGRIPLEQYF.

The chain couples TRBV28 to TRBJ2-3, with D possibly TRBD2 on 5 matching bases. The CDR3 spans 15 residues. Trimming pared 6 bases from V and 0 bases from J, leaving 13 bases between. Germline CDR1 and CDR2: MDHEN and SYDVKM. CDR3 sequence reads: CASRASGGSTDTQYF. CDR3 coding DNA: TGTGCCAGCAGGGCGTCTGGCGGGAGCACAGATACGCAGTATTTT.

The chain employs TRBV29-1 and TRBJ2-5; D possibly corresponds to TRBD2 (6 bases). Germline V lookup: CDR1 SQVTM, CDR2 ANQGSEA. Trimming took 6 bases from V and 2 from J, leaving 13 bases between them. The CDR3 extends over 13 amino acids. The CDR3 protein is CSVDGGAQETQYF. In DNA form, the CDR3 reads TGCAGCGTGGACGGGGGTGCGCAAGAGACCCAGTACTTC.

Here the CDR3 DNA reads TGTGCCAGTAAGGGGGCAGTAGTTAACGAGCAGTACTTC. Translation gives CASKGAVVNEQYF. This chain uses TRBV19 with TRBJ2-7, with 7 bases aligning to TRBD1. The CDR3 consists of 13 residues. V trimming: 7 bases; J trimming: 5 bases; junction bases outside the gene matches: 8. Germline values: CDR1 LNHDA, CDR2 SQIVND (reference sequence).

The chain is built from TRBV19 and TRBJ2-2; weak D call: TRBD1 (7 bases). Germline assignment: CDR1 LNHDA and CDR2 SQIVND (reference sequence). CDR3 length: 15 amino acids. V was trimmed by 1 base and J by 5 bases, leaving 11 bases between them. Here the CDR3 DNA reads TGTGCCAGTAGTATAGCGGCAGGGGGGACCGGGGAGCTGTTTTTT. Translated: CASSIAAGGTGELFF.

The J gene is TRBJ1-3, the V gene TRBV6-1; D not certain. Trimming stripped 2 bases from V and 0 bases from J, with 8 bases between. From germline, CDR1 is MNHNS and CDR2 SASEGT. The CDR3 runs 15 residues. The CDR3 bases are TGTGCCAGCAGTGAAAACTGGTCCTCTGGAAACACCATATATTTT. This translates into CASSENWSSGNTIYF.

This rearrangement joins TRBV6-6 to TRBJ1-5; 7 bases match TRBD1. CDR3 size: 16 residues. V lost 6 bases, J lost 3 bases, and 11 bases stayed unmatched. Germline V gene sequence: CDR1 MNHNY, CDR2 SVGAGI (reference sequence). The CDR3 coding sequence is TGTGCCAGCAGCCTAAGGAAGGGACAGTCCAATCAGCCCCAGCATTTT. Translated, it gives CASSLRKGQSNQPQHF.

Written as DNA, the CDR3 is TGTGCCAGCAGTTTATCAGGGGTGACTGAAGCTTTCTTT. Protein: CASSLSGVTEAFF. The chain carries TRBV28 and TRBJ1-1, with D possibly matching TRBD1 (6 bases). With 1 base removed from V and 5 bases from J, the gap between germline ends came to 8 bases. Germline V gives CDR1 MDHEN, CDR2 SYDVKM. This CDR3 spans 13 amino acids.

Remarks on this clone: One junction end does not reproduce the germline sequence, and a read error may be involved. J is TRBJ2-7 and V is TRBV11-2; 11 bases fit TRBD2. The CDR3 is made up of 16 amino acids. Germline V gene sequence: CDR1 SGHAT, CDR2 FQNNGV. The CDR3 protein is CASTLTRTSGPYEQYF. CDR3 nucleotides: TGTGCCAGCACCTTAACGAGGACTAGCGGGCCCTACGAGCAGTACTTC.

The chain combines TRBV2 with TRBJ1-1; D gene uncertain. Germline assignment: CDR1 SNHLY and CDR2 FYNNEI. The CDR3 spans 15 residues. V was clipped by 7 bases and J by 1 base, with 16 bases between them. The CDR3 sequence: CASIPTGVWNTEAFF. In DNA, the CDR3 is TGTGCCAGCATTCCTACCGGGGTTTGGAACACTGAAGCTTTCTTT.

CDR3 bases: TGTGCCAGCTCACCAAATATGAGGGCGGCCTATGGCTACACCTTC. It yields the protein CASSPNMRAAYGYTF. This chain joins TRBV18 and TRBJ1-2; no clear D. The CDR3 contains 15 residues. V lost 2 bases, J lost 4 bases, and 14 bases lay in between. CDR1 is KGHSH and CDR2 is LQKENI in the germline V gene.

This clone was observed a single time. V gene TRBV6-6 combines with J gene TRBJ1-1; TRBD1 might be the D (6 bases). Germline V gives CDR1 MNHNY, CDR2 SVGAGI (reference sequence). V was pared by 6 bases and J by 2 bases, with 13 bases between. CDR3 length: 14 amino acids. The CDR3, as DNA: TGTGCCAGCAGCAACCTACAGGGAAACACTGAAGCTTTCTTT. This codes for CASSNLQGNTEAFF.

The table lists this clone with a few counts. V is TRBV28 and J is TRBJ1-5; D uncertain. The CDR3 runs 13 residues. V lost 6 bases, J lost 4 bases, and 10 bases lay in between. Germline CDR1 and CDR2: MDHEN and SYDVKM. The CDR3 reads CASSLDFNQPQHF. CDR3 DNA: TGTGCCAGCAGCCTGGACTTTAATCAGCCCCAGCATTTT.

This rearrangement joins TRBV6-1 to TRBJ2-2; possibly TRBD2 for D (6 bases). Germline V gene sequence: CDR1 MNHNS, CDR2 SASEGT. Trimming took 2 bases from V and 4 from J, leaving 17 bases between them. The CDR3 runs 17 residues. The CDR3 spells CASSERGLGGRTGELFF. The CDR3 coding sequence is TGTGCCAGCAGTGAACGGGGCCTCGGAGGGCGCACCGGGGAGCTGTTTTTT.

The chain combines TRBV4-3 with TRBJ2-6, with 9 nucleotides matching TRBD2. Germline V gives CDR1 LGHNA, CDR2 YSLEER. The ends lost 2 bases at V and 3 bases at J; junction bases unmatched: 8. The CDR3 is 18 residues long. CDR3 in amino acids: CASSQLAGGVGGANVLTF. The CDR3 nucleotides are TGCGCCAGCAGCCAACTGGCGGGAGGGGTTGGTGGGGCCAACGTCCTGACTTTC.

This chain uses TRBV14 with TRBJ2-5; 8 bases match TRBD1. Germline values: CDR1 SGHDN, CDR2 FVKESK. Trimming removed 5 bases from V and 5 bases from J; junction bases left unmatched: 7. CDR3 length: 14 amino acids. The CDR3 loop is CASSRGQESETQYF. The DNA for the CDR3 is TGTGCCAGCAGCAGGGGACAGGAGTCTGAGACCCAGTACTTC.